This TCR beta chain was recovered during a study of regulatory T cells in long-lasting Graves disease. Arm-PCR of CDR3 regions with iRepertoire HTBI primers generated TCR beta libraries. TCRdb processed the multiplex PCR reads anew with MiXCR; each CDR3 protein has one entry. The data hold 350,000 to 550,000 distinct CDR3 sequences, with 12% to 15% observed a single time. Specified time point: newly diagnosed GD, antithyroid drugs for less than 3 months. Isolated PBMC RNA provided the starting material for the TCR library. The CDR3 spans 13 residues. Germline-derived CDR1 and CDR2 are SQVTM and ANQGSEA. With V trimmed by 7 bases and J by 0 bases, 6 bases remained unmatched. Separately, the same data were catalogued under a study of T cells in Graves' hyperthyroidism and ophthalmopathy. As that report states: HTBI primers were employed in a first-round RT-PCR of the TCR CDR3. In the analysis, a 13 V-J model separated ophthalmopathy from stable hyperthyroidism.

This specimen was peripheral blood mononuclear cells (PBMCs), taken at new diagnosis, from a patient treated with antithyroid drugs. The genes are TRBV29-1 and TRBJ2-7, with TRBD2 identical over 7 bases. This receptor was identified in a woman aged 45 to 65 with Graves disease. The CDR3 is CSAQLADSYEQYF. CDR3 DNA: TGCAGCGCCCAGCTAGCGGACTCCTACGAGCAGTACTTC.